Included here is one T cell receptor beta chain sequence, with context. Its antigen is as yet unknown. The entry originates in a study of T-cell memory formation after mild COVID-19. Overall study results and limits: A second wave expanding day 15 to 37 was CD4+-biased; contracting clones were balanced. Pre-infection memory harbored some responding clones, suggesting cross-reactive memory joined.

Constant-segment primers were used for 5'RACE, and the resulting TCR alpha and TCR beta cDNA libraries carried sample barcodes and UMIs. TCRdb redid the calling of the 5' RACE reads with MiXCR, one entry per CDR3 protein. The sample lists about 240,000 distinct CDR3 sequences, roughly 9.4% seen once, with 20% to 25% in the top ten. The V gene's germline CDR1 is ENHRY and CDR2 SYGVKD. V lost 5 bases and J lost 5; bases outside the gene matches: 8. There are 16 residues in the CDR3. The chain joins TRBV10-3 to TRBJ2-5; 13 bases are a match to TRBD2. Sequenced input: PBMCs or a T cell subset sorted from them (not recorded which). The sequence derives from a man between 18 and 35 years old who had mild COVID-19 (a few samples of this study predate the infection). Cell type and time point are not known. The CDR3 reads CAISPGLAGQGETQYF. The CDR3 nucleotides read TGTGCCATCAGTCCGGGACTAGCGGGGCAAGGGGAGACCCAGTACTTC.